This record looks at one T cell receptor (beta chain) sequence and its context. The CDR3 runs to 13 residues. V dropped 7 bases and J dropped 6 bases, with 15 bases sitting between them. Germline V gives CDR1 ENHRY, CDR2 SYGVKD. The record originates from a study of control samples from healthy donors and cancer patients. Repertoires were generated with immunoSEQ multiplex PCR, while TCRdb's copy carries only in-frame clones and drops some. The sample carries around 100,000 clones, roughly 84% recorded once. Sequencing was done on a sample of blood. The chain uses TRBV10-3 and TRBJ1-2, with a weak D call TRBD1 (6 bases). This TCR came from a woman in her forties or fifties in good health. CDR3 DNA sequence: TGTGCCATCACTGGGGGGGCTGCGGATGGCTACACCTTC. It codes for CAITGGAADGYTF.